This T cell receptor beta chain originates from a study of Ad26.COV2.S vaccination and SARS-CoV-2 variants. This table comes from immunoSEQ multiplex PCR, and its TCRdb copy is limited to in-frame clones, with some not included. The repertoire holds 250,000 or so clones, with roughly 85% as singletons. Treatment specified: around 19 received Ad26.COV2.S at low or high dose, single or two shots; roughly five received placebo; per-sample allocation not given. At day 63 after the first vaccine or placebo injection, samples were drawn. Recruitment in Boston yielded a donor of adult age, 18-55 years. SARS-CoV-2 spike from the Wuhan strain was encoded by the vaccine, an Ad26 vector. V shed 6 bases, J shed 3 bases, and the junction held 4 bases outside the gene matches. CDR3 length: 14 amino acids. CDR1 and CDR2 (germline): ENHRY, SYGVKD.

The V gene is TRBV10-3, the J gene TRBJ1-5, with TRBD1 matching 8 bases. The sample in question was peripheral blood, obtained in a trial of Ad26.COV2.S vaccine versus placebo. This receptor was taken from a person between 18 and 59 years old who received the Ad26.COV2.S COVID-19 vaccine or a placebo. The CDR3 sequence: CAIRGTGPNQPQHF. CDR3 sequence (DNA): TGTGCCATCAGAGGGACAGGCCCCAATCAGCCCCAGCATTTT.